The 21 T cell receptor beta chains in this list originate from one sample, sequenced in a study of T cell responses to AZD1222 COVID-19 vaccine. TCRdb's table, derived via immunoSEQ multiplex PCR, lists solely in-frame clones and lacks some. The data contain 150,000 to 200,000 clones, 90% to 95% of them singletons. Sequenced here: peripheral blood, sampled on day 0 of AZD1222 vaccination. Receptors were obtained from an adult in good health.

This clone has only one observation. V usage is TRBV2 and J usage is TRBJ1-1, with a weak D call TRBD1 (6 bases). Per the germline V gene, CDR1 is SNHLY and CDR2 is FYNNEI. V was cut by 5 bases and J by 3 bases, with 10 bases left in between. This CDR3 comprises 13 residues. The CDR3 sequence: CASSWRGYTEAFF. Here the CDR3 DNA reads TGTGCCAGCAGTTGGAGGGGGTACACTGAAGCTTTCTTT.

The chain joins TRBV6-5 to TRBJ1-6; D is perhaps TRBD1 (6 bases). Trimming took off 6 bases at V and 9 bases at J, with 18 bases between the two ends. The CDR3 runs to 15 residues. The germline V gene has CDR1 MNHEY and CDR2 SVGAGI. The CDR3 DNA follows: TGTGCCAGCAGACCCGCCCGGGGGGCGGGTTCACCCCTCCACTTT. Residues: CASRPARGAGSPLHF.

The chain has TRBV18 and TRBJ2-5, with 15 bases lining up with TRBD2. Losses at the gene ends were 1 base for V and 4 bases for J; bases not matched to a gene: 4. Per the germline V gene, CDR1 is KGHSH and CDR2 is LQKENI. The CDR3 spans 17 residues. The CDR3 region is CASSPRTSGGAGETQYF. The CDR3 DNA sequence: TGTGCCAGCTCACCACGGACTAGCGGGGGGGCAGGAGAGACCCAGTACTTC.

The rearrangement joins TRBV7-8 to TRBJ2-3, with a weak D call TRBD1 (6 bases). Trimming took 5 bases from V and 2 from J, leaving 14 bases between them. The CDR3 consists of 15 residues. In germline, CDR1 is SGHVS, CDR2 FQNEAQ. CDR3 in amino acids: CASSPDRTFTDTQYF. The CDR3 coding sequence is TGTGCCAGCAGCCCCGACAGGACCTTCACAGATACGCAGTATTTT.

This sequence joins TRBV2 and TRBJ1-2, with a tentative D call TRBD1 (6 bases). The CDR3 is made up of 14 amino acids. Germline loops: CDR1 SNHLY, CDR2 FYNNEI. The V gene lost 2 bases and the J gene lost 8 bases, with 15 bases spanning the gap. This chain's CDR3 is CASSEWGRGGGYTF. The CDR3 DNA follows: TGTGCCAGCAGTGAATGGGGGCGCGGAGGCGGCTACACCTTC.

The chain uses TRBV12-5 and TRBJ2-2, with 8 bases that match TRBD1. Looked up from germline, CDR1 is LGHNT and CDR2 is FRNRAP. The CDR3 contains 19 residues. V gave up 1 base and J gave up 4 bases; unmatched junction bases: 14. CDR3 amino acids: CASGLAIKDRARPTGELFF. CDR3 DNA sequence: TGTGCTAGTGGTTTGGCCATCAAGGACAGGGCAAGACCCACCGGGGAGCTGTTTTTT.

This sequence joins TRBV4-3 and TRBJ1-2, with D unresolved. The CDR3 is 16 amino acids. V was cut by 1 base and J by 3 bases, with 15 bases left in between. Looked up from germline, CDR1 is LGHNA and CDR2 is YSLEER. In nucleotides, the CDR3 is TGCGCCAGCAGCCAAGTCGTTTATACCCCCGACTATGGCTACACCTTC. Residues: CASSQVVYTPDYGYTF.

The V gene is TRBV29-1, the J gene TRBJ2-3; no clear D gene. This CDR3 has 11 residues. CDR1 is SQVTM and CDR2 is ANQGSEA in the germline V gene. Trimming pared 4 bases from V and 8 bases from J, leaving 10 bases between. CDR3 sequence: CSVALVGTQYF. The CDR3 nucleotides are TGCAGCGTTGCGTTAGTGGGTACGCAGTATTTT.

V usage is TRBV15 and J usage is TRBJ1-3; D call uncertain. Germline loops: CDR1 LNHNV, CDR2 YYDKDF (reference sequence). The CDR3 has 16 amino acids. The V and J ends lost 0 bases and 3 bases respectively, with 12 bases between them. CDR3 DNA sequence: TGTGCCACCAGCAGAGAGGTATTGGATTATGGAAACACCATATATTTT. Protein product: CATSREVLDYGNTIYF.

This chain uses TRBV3-1 (or the pseudogene TRBV3-2) with TRBJ1-2, with no clear D. Trimming left V 4 bases short and J 5 bases short, with 20 bases between. The germline V gene has CDR1 LGHDT and CDR2 YNNKEL (reference sequence). CDR3 length: 16 amino acids. The CDR3 bases are TGTGCCAGCAGCCCGCCCATTGTAGTTGGATCGTATGGCTACACCTTC. Its translation: CASSPPIVVGSYGYTF.

The chain couples TRBV14 to TRBJ2-1; 7 bases are shared with TRBD2. Germline CDR1 and CDR2: SGHDN and FVKESK. This CDR3 has 13 amino acids. Trimming took 2 bases from V and 7 from J; bases not matched to a gene: 2. The CDR3 DNA follows: TGTGCCAGCAGCCAAACACTAGCGAATGAGCAGTTCTTC. It translates to CASSQTLANEQFF.

The chain joins TRBV2 to TRBJ1-1; TRBD1 is a possible D gene (5 bases). Trimming removed 10 bases from V and 4 bases from J, with 13 bases in between. CDR3 size: 12 residues. CDR1 is SNHLY, CDR2 FYNNEI, per germline. The CDR3 sequence: CAMQGWGTEAFF. The CDR3 DNA reads TGTGCCATGCAGGGTTGGGGCACTGAAGCTTTCTTT.

The chain joins TRBV20-1 to TRBJ2-7; D perhaps matches TRBD2 (6 bases). Germline V gene data show CDR1 as DFQATT and CDR2 as SNEGSKA (reference sequence). The length of the CDR3 is 15 residues. Trimming took 3 bases from V and 3 from J, leaving 18 bases between them. The CDR3 loop reads CSASISGPAYYEQYF. In DNA, the CDR3 is TGCAGTGCTAGTATCAGCGGGCCCGCCTACTACGAGCAGTACTTC.

The CDR3 DNA sequence: TGCGCCAGCAGCCTCCTAGGGACAGGGCGTCACGGGGAGCTGTTTTTT. Protein sequence: CASSLLGTGRHGELFF. The rearrangement links TRBV5-1 to TRBJ2-2; TRBD1 matches at 9 bases. With 4 bases clipped from V and 7 bases from J, the junction kept 11 bases outside the gene matches. CDR3 length equals 16 residues. Germline V gives CDR1 SGHRS, CDR2 YFSETQ.

This chain joins TRBV12-3 or TRBV12-4 and TRBJ1-1; D remains ambiguous. This CDR3 is 13 amino acids long. V was shortened by 4 bases and J by 1 base, with 7 bases between the two germline ends. The CDR3 spells CASSSTRNTEAFF. DNA of the CDR3: TGTGCCAGCAGTTCTACCAGGAACACTGAAGCTTTCTTT.

This clone was counted a single time. The J gene is TRBJ1-2, the V gene TRBV6-5, with D possibly matching TRBD1 (6 bases). Looked up from germline, CDR1 is MNHEY and CDR2 is SVGAGI. The CDR3 is 15 residues long. V lost 6 bases to trimming and J lost 8 bases, with 22 bases between them. CDR3 sequence reads: CASSLARDMSLGYTF. Here the CDR3 DNA reads TGTGCCAGCAGCCTCGCGAGGGACATGAGCCTCGGCTACACCTTC.

This clone was counted a single time. The rearrangement uses TRBV29-1 and TRBJ2-2; TRBD1 matches at 11 bases. The V gene end was trimmed by 7 bases and the J gene end by 6 bases; junction bases not matched to a gene: 1. The CDR3 length is 12 residues. Germline V gene lookup returns CDR1 SQVTM and CDR2 ANQGSEA. CDR3 loop: CSAGQGAGELFF. The CDR3 DNA follows: TGCAGCGCGGGACAGGGGGCCGGGGAGCTGTTTTTT.

This chain uses TRBV6-1 with TRBJ1-5; D uncertain. V was trimmed by 3 bases and J by 6 bases, leaving 15 bases between them. The CDR3 length is 15 residues. Germline lookup yields CDR1 MNHNS and CDR2 SASEGT. Here the CDR3 reads CASSDGQIIVQPQHF. DNA for the CDR3: TGTGCCAGCAGTGATGGGCAGATAATTGTTCAGCCCCAGCATTTT.

The chain uses TRBV19 and TRBJ1-2; maybe TRBD1 (6 bases). This CDR3 contains 15 residues. Trimming pared 7 bases from V and 1 base from J, leaving 16 bases between. Germline V gene data show CDR1 as LNHDA and CDR2 as SQIVND (reference sequence). The CDR3 DNA is TGTGCCAGTACCCGGACAGAGGGGGGTAACTATGGCTACACCTTC. As protein: CASTRTEGGNYGYTF.

The chain carries TRBV2 and TRBJ2-3, with D perhaps matching TRBD1 (6 bases). CDR1 is SNHLY and CDR2 is FYNNEI in the germline V gene. This CDR3 has 13 amino acids. Trimming cost V 8 bases and J 6 bases, with 15 bases left between them. The CDR3 loop reads CASGPGAQDTQYF. CDR3 bases: TGTGCCAGCGGCCCAGGGGCCCAGGATACGCAGTATTTT.

The chain links TRBV2 to TRBJ1-5, with D unresolved. Germline CDR1 and CDR2: SNHLY and FYNNEI. Trimming removed 5 bases from V and 0 bases from J, with 8 bases in between. This CDR3 has 14 residues. The CDR3 nucleotides are TGTGCCAGCAGTCATAGGATTAGCAATCAGCCCCAGCATTTT. It specifies CASSHRISNQPQHF.